The rows below give T cell receptor beta chains drawn from one sample of a study of early T cells in non-severe SARS-CoV-2 infection. From the 5' RACE reads, TCRdb called clonotypes with MiXCR, one entry per CDR3 protein. The table shows approximately 50,000 distinct CDR3 sequences, with approximately 9.8% occurring only once. Sequencing was done on a sample of whole blood. These receptors all come from an adult who was a healthcare worker with PCR-confirmed SARS-CoV-2 infection or an uninfected control (not recorded which). The CDR3 runs from the conserved cysteine through the conserved F or W. D genes are given only for firm matches. Part of the rows lack a size; the others show once, few, many or a class for expanded clones.

clone_size j_call d_call v_call cdr3_aa cdr3_nt
many TRBJ1-5 - TRBV20-1 CSARSTSNQPQHF TGCAGTGCTAGATCGACTAGCAATCAGCCCCAGCATTTT
many TRBJ2-7 TRBD2 TRBV2 CASSSGLAGVQEQYF TGTGCCAGCAGTTCAGGACTAGCGGGAGTACAGGAGCAGTACTTC
- TRBJ2-7 TRBD2 TRBV7-6 CASTPMRGAYEQYF TGTGCCAGCACCCCAATGCGGGGGGCCTACGAGCAGTACTTC
many TRBJ1-5 - TRBV29-1 CSATRTAAEPQHF TGCAGCGCGACCCGGACCGCCGCTGAGCCCCAGCATTTT
few TRBJ2-1 - TRBV6-5 CASSHPLANTYNEQFF TGTGCCAGCAGTCACCCCTTAGCGAATACCTACAATGAGCAGTTCTTC
- TRBJ1-4 TRBD1 TRBV18 CASSPLRDRDEKLFF TGTGCCAGCTCACCACTCAGGGACAGGGATGAAAAACTGTTTTTT
few TRBJ1-6 - TRBV20-1 CSAGGGYGSPLHF TGCAGTGCTGGCGGGGGGTATGGTTCACCCCTCCACTTT
many TRBJ1-5 TRBD1 TRBV19 CASRITGVNQPQHF TGTGCCAGCCGAATTACAGGGGTCAATCAGCCCCAGCATTTT
few TRBJ2-1 TRBD2 TRBV7-9 CASSRDRGLAGHNEQFF TGTGCCAGCAGCCGGGACAGGGGACTAGCGGGACACAATGAGCAGTTCTTC
many TRBJ2-5 TRBD1 TRBV20-1 CSATRDRQETQYF TGCAGTGCTACCCGGGACAGGCAAGAGACCCAGTACTTC
many TRBJ2-3 - TRBV7-6 CASSPRAGARDTQYF TGTGCCAGCAGCCCCCGAGCAGGGGCCAGAGATACGCAGTATTTT
- TRBJ1-1 TRBD1 TRBV29-1 CSVGQGATEAFF TGCAGCGTTGGCCAGGGGGCCACTGAAGCTTTCTTT
many TRBJ2-7 - TRBV7-9 CASSLTGTLAQQYF TGTGCCAGCAGCTTAACGGGGACCCTCGCCCAGCAGTACTTC
- TRBJ1-1 - TRBV9 CASSPQGVPMNTEAFF TGTGCCAGCAGCCCACAAGGGGTCCCTATGAACACTGAAGCTTTCTTT
many TRBJ1-4 - TRBV5-5 CASSGPPTGEKLFF TGTGCCAGCAGCGGCCCACCCACGGGGGAAAAACTGTTTTTT
many TRBJ1-5 - TRBV4-1 CASSRGINQPQHF TGCGCCAGCAGCCGGGGCATTAATCAGCCCCAGCATTTT
many TRBJ1-4 - TRBV12-3/TRBV12-4 CASSLVPRQEKLFF TGTGCCAGCAGTTTAGTGCCCAGACAGGAAAAACTGTTTTTT
few TRBJ2-7 - TRBV7-9 CASSFGGSRREQYF TGTGCCAGCAGCTTCGGGGGCTCCCGGCGGGAGCAGTACTTC
few TRBJ1-4 - TRBV5-1 CASSEQAVEKLFF TGCGCCAGCAGCGAACAGGCCGTTGAAAAACTGTTTTTT
few TRBJ2-2 - TRBV13 CASSLRAATGELFF TGTGCCAGCAGCCTTCGGGCGGCCACCGGGGAGCTGTTTTTT
many TRBJ2-4 - TRBV3-1 CASSQEGGLGKNIQYF TGTGCCAGCAGCCAAGAGGGGGGACTTGGGAAAAACATTCAGTACTTC
many TRBJ2-4 TRBD1 TRBV6-6 CASSHLSVQGALGKNIQYF TGTGCCAGCAGTCACCTGTCCGTCCAGGGGGCTCTGGGCAAAAACATTCAGTACTTC
many TRBJ2-7 - TRBV6-6 CASRTGGRQAYEQYF TGTGCCAGCCGTACCGGAGGCCGACAGGCCTACGAGCAGTACTTC
many TRBJ1-3 - TRBV30 CAWSMGQTGNTIYF TGTGCCTGGAGTATGGGGCAGACTGGAAACACCATATATTTT
many TRBJ1-1 - TRBV27 CASRQGMRGRVEAFF TGTGCCAGCAGACAAGGGATGAGGGGCAGGGTTGAAGCTTTCTTT
many TRBJ2-6 - TRBV7-9 CASSLGHSGANVLTF TGTGCCAGCAGCCTCGGGCACTCTGGGGCCAACGTCCTGACTTTC
few TRBJ2-5 TRBD2 TRBV7-8 CASSSTGTSGRGRETQYF TGTGCCAGCAGCTCTACCGGGACTAGCGGGAGAGGGAGGGAGACCCAGTACTTC
few TRBJ1-1 - TRBV29-1 CSVEDGEGAFF TGCAGCGTTGAAGATGGGGAAGGAGCTTTCTTT
few TRBJ2-1 - TRBV7-9 CASSPAWEYNEQFF TGTGCCAGCAGCCCCGCGTGGGAGTACAATGAGCAGTTCTTC
many TRBJ2-7 - TRBV6-5 CASSYSRGSSYEQYF TGTGCCAGCAGTTACTCGAGGGGTAGCTCCTACGAGCAGTACTTC
many TRBJ1-1 - TRBV18 CASSRPGGRTEAFF TGTGCCAGCTCACGGCCTGGGGGCAGGACTGAAGCTTTCTTT
many TRBJ2-3 TRBD1 TRBV29-1 CSSQGDRVTDTQYF TGCAGCTCTCAGGGGGACAGGGTTACAGATACGCAGTATTTT
- TRBJ2-7 - TRBV4-2 CASSQDIGSSSYEQYF TGTGCCAGCAGCCAAGATATTGGCAGTAGCTCCTACGAGCAGTACTTC
many TRBJ1-1 - TRBV20-1 CSARDAQGRAEAFF TGCAGTGCTAGAGATGCGCAGGGGCGGGCTGAAGCTTTCTTT
many TRBJ2-1 - TRBV7-9 CASSSGLRLDSPRNEQFF TGTGCCAGCAGCTCCGGACTCCGACTCGATTCACCACGCAATGAGCAGTTCTTC
few TRBJ2-2 TRBD2 TRBV7-2 CASSPRGGGGELFF TGTGCCAGCAGCCCCCGGGGGGGCGGCGGGGAGCTGTTTTTT
- TRBJ2-3 - TRBV5-1 CANSNTDTQYF TGCGCCAACAGCAACACAGATACGCAGTATTTT
few TRBJ2-3 TRBD1 TRBV20-1 CSARDRGMDTQYF TGCAGTGCTAGGGACAGGGGGATGGATACGCAGTATTTT
many TRBJ1-2 TRBD1 TRBV10-3 CAISGGDRPSSGYTF TGTGCCATCAGTGGGGGGGACAGACCTTCGTCGGGCTACACCTTC
many TRBJ1-6 - TRBV29-1 CSVARDYNSPLHF TGCAGCGTTGCCAGGGACTATAATTCACCCCTCCACTTT
- TRBJ2-1 - TRBV11-2 CASSRTGQGEQFF TGTGCCAGCAGCCGTACAGGGCAGGGTGAGCAGTTCTTC
many TRBJ2-7 - TRBV6-6 CASSLPIVSYEQYF TGTGCCAGCAGCCTACCTATCGTCTCCTACGAGCAGTACTTC
many TRBJ2-3 - TRBV6-4 CASSDSQGRTQYF TGTGCCAGCAGTGACTCACAGGGTCGTACGCAGTATTTT
- TRBJ1-1 - TRBV20-1 CSAWGPTSTEAFF TGCAGTGCCTGGGGGCCCACCAGCACTGAAGCTTTCTTT
few TRBJ1-1 - TRBV3-1 CASSPPRDNTEAFF TGTGCCAGCAGCCCGCCTCGGGATAACACTGAAGCTTTCTTT
- TRBJ2-5 - TRBV20-1 CSARDEGMVEETQYF TGCAGTGCTAGAGATGAGGGAATGGTTGAAGAGACCCAGTACTTC
- TRBJ2-7 TRBD2 TRBV2 CASSGPGLAGVGRSYEQYF TGTGCCAGCAGTGGACCGGGACTAGCGGGAGTCGGTCGCTCCTACGAGCAGTACTTC
many TRBJ1-5 - TRBV18 CASSPEYNQPQHF TGTGCCAGCTCACCCGAATACAATCAGCCCCAGCATTTT
many TRBJ1-1 - TRBV6-5 CATIYQGSTEAFF TGTGCCACCATTTATCAGGGATCCACTGAAGCTTTCTTT
many TRBJ1-1 - TRBV14 CASSQDVGPTLNTEAFF TGTGCCAGCAGCCAAGATGTTGGGCCGACCTTGAACACTGAAGCTTTCTTT
few TRBJ2-7 - TRBV27 CASSLGAGPPYEQYF TGTGCCAGCAGTTTAGGGGCAGGGCCACCATACGAGCAGTACTTC
few TRBJ1-5 TRBD1 TRBV12-3/TRBV12-4 CASSYGTGKGQPQHF TGTGCCAGCAGCTACGGGACAGGGAAGGGTCAGCCCCAGCATTTT
many TRBJ1-1 TRBD1 TRBV28 CASSAYGTGDTEAFF TGTGCCAGCAGTGCATACGGGACAGGGGACACTGAAGCTTTCTTT
- TRBJ2-3 - TRBV13 CASSLRGSTDTQYF TGTGCCAGCAGCTTGAGGGGTAGCACAGATACGCAGTATTTT
many TRBJ1-3 - TRBV18 CASSPSRETGNTIYF TGTGCCAGCTCACCATCCAGGGAAACTGGAAACACCATATATTTT